This is a list of T cell receptor beta chains from one sample in a study of Ad26.COV2.S vaccination and SARS-CoV-2 variants. The method was immunoSEQ multiplex PCR; TCRdb's version includes in-frame clones alone and lacks a portion of them. This table has more than 40,000 clones, approximately 80% appearing once. Sequencing was performed on peripheral blood, taken after recovery from COVID-19. These receptors all stem from a human donor who had recovered from COVID-19. CDR3s include the opening cysteine and the closing phenylalanine or tryptophan. The D gene is left open where the match is weak. A clone size is listed for some rows: how often the clone was seen (once, few, many), or a class if it is expanded.

J gene,CDR3 length,clone size,D gene,V gene,CDR3 protein,CDR3 DNA
TRBJ1-5,16,.,.,TRBV24-1,CATSDSLWGSGRPQHF,TGTGCCACCAGTGATTCCTTATGGGGTTCGGGTCGGCCCCAGCATTTT
TRBJ1-2,15,.,.,TRBV28,CASSEDTTTNYGYTF,TGTGCCAGCAGTGAGGACACGACCACTAACTATGGCTACACCTTC
TRBJ1-2,14,.,.,TRBV7-2,CASSYGRRVYGYTF,TGTGCCAGCAGCTATGGCCGTAGAGTTTATGGCTACACCTTC
TRBJ1-1,15,once,.,TRBV5-1,CASSMGRLANTEAFF,TGCGCCAGCAGTATGGGACGGCTCGCGAACACTGAAGCTTTCTTT
TRBJ2-5,14,.,.,TRBV3-1/TRBV3-2,CASSPPRLQETQYF,TGTGCCAGCAGCCCACCCCGGCTACAAGAGACCCAGTACTTC
TRBJ2-7,12,once,.,TRBV29-1,CSVEGPGTEQYF,TGCAGCGTTGAGGGTCCAGGGACCGAGCAGTACTTC
TRBJ1-1,13,.,TRBD1,TRBV11-3,CASSPGTGTEAFF,TGTGCCAGCAGCCCCGGGACAGGGACTGAAGCTTTCTTT
TRBJ2-1,14,.,.,TRBV10-2,CASSESGTYNEQFF,TGCGCCAGCAGTGAGTCGGGTACCTACAATGAGCAGTTCTTC
TRBJ2-2,16,.,.,TRBV28,CASSLHTTGNTGELFF,TGTGCCAGCAGTTTGCATACGACCGGAAACACCGGGGAGCTGTTTTTT
TRBJ1-6,14,few,.,TRBV3-1/TRBV3-2,CASSQVRGNSPLHF,TGTGCCAGCAGCCAAGTCAGGGGTAATTCACCCCTCCACTTT
TRBJ1-2,15,few,.,TRBV4-1,CASSQGSVANYGYTF,TGCGCCAGCAGCCAAGGCTCCGTTGCCAACTATGGCTACACCTTC
TRBJ1-4,15,.,.,TRBV11-2,CASSLGGTRDEKLFF,TGTGCCAGCAGCTTAGGAGGGACGAGGGATGAAAAACTGTTTTTT
TRBJ2-1,15,once,TRBD1,TRBV7-9,CASSPLGQGYNEQFF,TGTGCCAGCAGCCCATTGGGACAGGGCTACAATGAGCAGTTCTTC
TRBJ1-1,11,.,.,TRBV20-1,CSAPGNTEAFF,TGCAGTGCTCCAGGGAACACTGAAGCTTTCTTT
TRBJ2-2,16,.,TRBD2,TRBV19,CASSIVGLARAGELFF,TGTGCCAGTAGTATTGTTGGACTAGCGAGGGCCGGGGAGCTGTTTTTT
TRBJ2-1,17,.,TRBD2,TRBV7-2,CASSPFRGAGTPNEQFF,TGTGCCAGCAGCCCCTTTAGGGGAGCGGGAACGCCCAATGAGCAGTTCTTC
TRBJ1-1,17,.,TRBD1,TRBV9,CASSVLPRGRQNTEAFF,TGTGCCAGCAGCGTATTACCCAGGGGGAGGCAGAACACTGAAGCTTTCTTT
TRBJ2-2,15,.,TRBD1,TRBV7-9,CASSPDRDLAGELFF,TGTGCCAGCAGCCCTGACAGGGATCTGGCCGGGGAGCTGTTTTTT
TRBJ1-1,12,.,.,TRBV30,CAWSDSGSEAFF,TGTGCCTGGAGTGATAGTGGCAGCGAAGCTTTCTTT
TRBJ2-3,16,.,TRBD2,TRBV7-6,CASSRSAGGRGDTQYF,TGTGCCAGCAGCCGATCAGCGGGGGGGCGGGGAGATACGCAGTATTTT
TRBJ2-3,15,once,.,TRBV3-1/TRBV3-2,CASSRRQGFTDTQYF,TGTGCCAGCAGCCGCCGGCAGGGGTTCACAGATACGCAGTATTTT
TRBJ2-1,13,.,.,TRBV12-3/TRBV12-4,CATQVIFGNEQFF,TGTGCCACCCAAGTGATATTTGGAAATGAGCAGTTCTTC
TRBJ1-1,13,.,TRBD1,TRBV30,CAWSPGGNTEAFF,TGTGCCTGGAGTCCAGGGGGGAACACTGAAGCTTTCTTT
TRBJ1-2,15,.,.,TRBV5-8,CASTPRGGAAYGYTF,TGTGCCAGCACCCCCCGGGGGGGGGCCGCCTATGGCTACACCTTC
TRBJ1-2,16,.,.,TRBV6-1,CASSEAPLSPSSGYTF,TGTGCCAGCAGTGAAGCCCCTCTATCCCCCTCCTCTGGCTACACCTTC
TRBJ1-2,14,few,.,TRBV19,CASSIGTQNYGYTF,TGTGCCAGTAGTATTGGGACACAAAACTATGGCTACACCTTC